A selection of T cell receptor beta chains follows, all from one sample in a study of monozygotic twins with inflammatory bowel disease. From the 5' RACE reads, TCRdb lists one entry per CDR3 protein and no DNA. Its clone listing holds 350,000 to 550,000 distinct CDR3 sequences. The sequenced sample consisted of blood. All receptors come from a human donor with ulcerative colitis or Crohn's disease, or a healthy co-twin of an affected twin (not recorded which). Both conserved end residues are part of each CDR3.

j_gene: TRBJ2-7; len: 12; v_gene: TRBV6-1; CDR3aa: CASSEGTGVEYF
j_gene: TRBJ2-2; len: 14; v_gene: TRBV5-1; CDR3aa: CASSWWTGAGELFF
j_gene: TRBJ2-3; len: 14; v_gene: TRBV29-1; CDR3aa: CSVSFGALTDTQYF
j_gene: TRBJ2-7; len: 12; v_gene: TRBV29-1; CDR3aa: CSVRGNSYEQYF
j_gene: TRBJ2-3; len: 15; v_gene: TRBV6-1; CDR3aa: CASSKTSGDTDTQYF
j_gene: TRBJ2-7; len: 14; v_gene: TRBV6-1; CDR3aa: CASHPGKASYEQYF
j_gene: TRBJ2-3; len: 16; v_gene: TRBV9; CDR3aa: CASSVESRISTDTQYF
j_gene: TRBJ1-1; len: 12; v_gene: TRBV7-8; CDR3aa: CASSLQSSQAFF
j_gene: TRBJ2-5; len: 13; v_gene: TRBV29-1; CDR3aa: CSVVTGLEETQYF
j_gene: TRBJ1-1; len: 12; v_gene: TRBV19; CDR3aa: CASRLRTTEAFF
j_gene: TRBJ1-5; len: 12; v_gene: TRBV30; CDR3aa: CACDREGQPQHF
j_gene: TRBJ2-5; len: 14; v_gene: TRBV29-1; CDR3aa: CSAGDRGEWETQYF
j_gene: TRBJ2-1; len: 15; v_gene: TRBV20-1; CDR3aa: CSARDPGTSGNEQFF
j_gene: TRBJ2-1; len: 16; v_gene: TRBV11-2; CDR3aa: CASSVRLAGVGNEQFF
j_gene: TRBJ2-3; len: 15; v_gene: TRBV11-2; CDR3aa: CASSPQGYGTDTQYF
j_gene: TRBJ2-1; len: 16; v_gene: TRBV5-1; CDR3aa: CASSTSGTELYNEQFF
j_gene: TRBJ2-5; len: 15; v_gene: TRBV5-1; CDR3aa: CASSLDRGVSETQYF
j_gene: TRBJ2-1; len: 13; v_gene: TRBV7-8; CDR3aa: CASSLTNYNEQFF
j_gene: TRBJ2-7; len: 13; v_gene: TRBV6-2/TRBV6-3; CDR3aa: CASSYGPSYEQYF
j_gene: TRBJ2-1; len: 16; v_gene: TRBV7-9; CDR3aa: CASSFRVSTSYNEQFF
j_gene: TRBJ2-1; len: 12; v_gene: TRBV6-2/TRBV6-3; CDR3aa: CASSYAGNEQFF
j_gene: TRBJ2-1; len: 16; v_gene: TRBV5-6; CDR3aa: CASSPGLAGGYNEQFF
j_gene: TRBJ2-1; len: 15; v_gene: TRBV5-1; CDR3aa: CASSLAGIQGNEQFF
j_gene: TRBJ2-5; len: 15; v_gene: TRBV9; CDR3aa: CASSGGAGLQETQYF
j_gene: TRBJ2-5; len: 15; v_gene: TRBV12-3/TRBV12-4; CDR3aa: CASSARVLSGETQYF
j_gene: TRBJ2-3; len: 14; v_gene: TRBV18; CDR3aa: CASSPFEGADTQYF
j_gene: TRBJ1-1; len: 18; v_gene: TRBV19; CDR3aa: CASSTSTRDRARGTEAFF
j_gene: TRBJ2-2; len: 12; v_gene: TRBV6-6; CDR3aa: CASSLPFGELFF
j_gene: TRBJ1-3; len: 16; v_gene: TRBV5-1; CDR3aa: CASSLAGLVTGNTIYF
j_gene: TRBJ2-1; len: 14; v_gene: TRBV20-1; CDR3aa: CSAREASGVSEQFF
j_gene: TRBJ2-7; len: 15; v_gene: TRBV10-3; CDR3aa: CAISQPGTGFYEQYF
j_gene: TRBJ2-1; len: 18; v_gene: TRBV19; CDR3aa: CASSIGLLAFSSYNEQFF
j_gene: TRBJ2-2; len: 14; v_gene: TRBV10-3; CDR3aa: CAISEGQNTGELFF